This is a list of T cell receptor beta chains from one sample in a study of OX40 agonist ivuxolimab in advanced cancers. Assay: immunoSEQ multiplex PCR; the TCRdb copy retains only in-frame clones and omits some. The sample has 100,000 to 150,000 clones, 85% to 95% seen once. The sample in question was CD4+ or CD8+ T cells sorted from blood, obtained in a trial of the OX40 agonist ivuxolimab. These receptors originate from an adult with an advanced solid tumor such as melanoma, head and neck, liver or kidney cancer. The CDR3 runs from the conserved cysteine through the conserved F or W. Each record gives: V gene, D gene, CDR3 protein. D genes are given only for firm matches.

v_call: TRBV5-6
d_call: -
cdr3_aa: CASSSTGRGTDTQYF

v_call: TRBV5-4
d_call: -
cdr3_aa: CASSLSSSGIDEQFF

v_call: TRBV29-1
d_call: -
cdr3_aa: CSVEDINGTEAFF

v_call: TRBV7-3
d_call: -
cdr3_aa: CASSLTSHSYEQYF

v_call: TRBV6-5
d_call: -
cdr3_aa: CASSYGMNTEAFF

v_call: TRBV7-9
d_call: -
cdr3_aa: CASSLQGHNEKLFF

v_call: TRBV7-9
d_call: -
cdr3_aa: CASSSGLLNTEAFF

v_call: TRBV18
d_call: -
cdr3_aa: CASSPATGQGSYYEQYF

v_call: TRBV28
d_call: -
cdr3_aa: CASSEQYTGNQPQHF

v_call: TRBV5-1
d_call: TRBD1
cdr3_aa: CASSLYYGQGHSPLHF

v_call: TRBV10-3
d_call: TRBD2
cdr3_aa: CAIRPGLAGGPHYEQYF

v_call: TRBV19
d_call: -
cdr3_aa: CASSRVGSNQPQHF

v_call: TRBV28
d_call: -
cdr3_aa: CASLTGQAPLHF

v_call: TRBV5-5
d_call: -
cdr3_aa: CASSQARQDTEAFF

v_call: TRBV9
d_call: TRBD1
cdr3_aa: CASSARGPGVNYGYTF

v_call: TRBV5-1
d_call: TRBD1
cdr3_aa: CASSLGQGWTGELFF

v_call: TRBV30
d_call: -
cdr3_aa: CAWSKRYEQYF

v_call: TRBV18
d_call: TRBD1
cdr3_aa: CASSPPRDRVTGELFF

v_call: TRBV4-1
d_call: TRBD2
cdr3_aa: CASSQDGASGLHF

v_call: TRBV25-1
d_call: TRBD1
cdr3_aa: CASSEEIGQGAILEKLFF

v_call: TRBV6-1
d_call: TRBD1
cdr3_aa: CASSEWGTGIPNYGYTF

v_call: TRBV6-5
d_call: -
cdr3_aa: CASSHIRTEAFF

v_call: TRBV2
d_call: -
cdr3_aa: CASSDMRLVGFEQYF

v_call: TRBV28
d_call: -
cdr3_aa: CACDRGAPDYGYTF

v_call: TRBV19
d_call: TRBD1
cdr3_aa: CASLTGGNGYTF

v_call: TRBV11-3
d_call: TRBD1
cdr3_aa: CASSPGTGGYTGELFF

v_call: TRBV9
d_call: -
cdr3_aa: CASSPGQRIYEQYF

v_call: TRBV28
d_call: -
cdr3_aa: CASSRRGYTF

v_call: TRBV7-3
d_call: -
cdr3_aa: CASSWTITSTDTQYF

v_call: TRBV7-2
d_call: -
cdr3_aa: CASSFIGAVSNEKLFF

v_call: TRBV27
d_call: TRBD1
cdr3_aa: CASSSRQGAGYEQYF

v_call: TRBV11-3
d_call: TRBD2
cdr3_aa: CASSKGLAGVYEQYF

v_call: TRBV28
d_call: TRBD1
cdr3_aa: CASKLQGALGNYGYTF

v_call: TRBV12-5
d_call: TRBD1
cdr3_aa: CASAPTGARSYEQYF

v_call: TRBV28
d_call: TRBD1
cdr3_aa: CASSLLFGTGYTEAFF

v_call: TRBV7-3
d_call: TRBD2
cdr3_aa: CASSLRLAGAGDTQYF

v_call: TRBV30
d_call: -
cdr3_aa: CAWTSTYNEQFF

v_call: TRBV7-9
d_call: TRBD1
cdr3_aa: CASSAGTGFYTIYF

v_call: TRBV19
d_call: -
cdr3_aa: CASRAISSYNEQFF

v_call: TRBV28
d_call: -
cdr3_aa: CASTDGGQPQHF

v_call: TRBV5-1
d_call: TRBD1
cdr3_aa: CASSLEDRGPNEQFF

v_call: TRBV5-1
d_call: TRBD1
cdr3_aa: CASSPGTGGKTQYF

v_call: TRBV19
d_call: TRBD1
cdr3_aa: CASSRGQGFNQPQHF

v_call: TRBV28
d_call: -
cdr3_aa: CASYPYKGAGLAQPQHF

v_call: TRBV6-5
d_call: -
cdr3_aa: CASSYSNAGTEAFF

v_call: TRBV4-2
d_call: -
cdr3_aa: CASSQDRGEPQHF

v_call: TRBV10-2
d_call: -
cdr3_aa: CASSGGNEQFF

v_call: TRBV6-5
d_call: TRBD1
cdr3_aa: CASSYWGQGASYEQYF

v_call: TRBV11-2
d_call: TRBD1
cdr3_aa: CASSPRVGQGAPTNEKLFF

v_call: TRBV28
d_call: -
cdr3_aa: CASSLAPGSGNTIYF

v_call: TRBV30
d_call: -
cdr3_aa: CAWREGSGHTF

v_call: TRBV29-1
d_call: -
cdr3_aa: CSVETAHNQPQHF

v_call: TRBV19
d_call: TRBD1
cdr3_aa: CASSRGQGEREQYF